This entry concerns a single T cell receptor beta chain. Trimming left V 7 bases short and J 0 bases short, with 16 bases between. CDR3 size: 15 residues. Germline CDR1 is LNHDA and CDR2 is SQIVND (reference sequence). The source of the sample is a study of TIL therapy for anti-PD-1-resistant metastatic lung cancer. The time point is: pre-treatment sample, taken before nivolumab and TIL therapy. Pleural nodules or supraclavicular lymph nodes made up most of the excised metastases sampled. Patients were adults with stage 4 NSCLC. Sequencing used immunoSEQ v3. Each library reached 1.9 million or so read pairs, or about 4.5-6.5 million at deep level. Generated by immunoSEQ multiplex PCR, the TCRdb table keeps only in-frame clones and is missing some. The sample includes 45,000 to 60,000 clones, over 65% seen only once; the top ten take around 5.9%.

The sequence derives from a person aged 30 to 80 with non-small cell lung cancer. Material: tumor tissue, obtained at baseline. The chain uses TRBV19 and TRBJ2-7, with D possibly being TRBD1 or TRBD2 (5 bases each). The CDR3 here is CASNPGPSGSYEQYF. The CDR3 DNA reads as TGTGCCAGTAACCCGGGACCGTCGGGCTCCTACGAGCAGTACTTC. Looking up the rest from reference TRBV19 and TRBJ2-7 gives the full variable domain: DGGITQSPKYLFRKEGQNVTLSCEQNLNHDAMYWYRQDPGQGLRLIYYSQIVNDFQKGDIAEGYSVSREKKESFPLTVTSAQKNPTAFYLCASNPGPSGSYEQYFGPGTRLTVT.